This record looks at one TCR beta chain sequence and its context. Its specificity is not known. A far bigger clonotype differs at one base, so this is likely a read error. The data stem from a study of regulatory T cells in long-lasting Graves disease. Documented time point: persistent/refractory GD, antithyroid drugs over 5 years with positive TRAb. There was RNA extracted from PBMCs, and the TCR library was made from it. One endocrinology department in Xi'an, China, was where patients came from. This CDR3 spans 16 amino acids. The ends lost 7 bases at V and 2 bases at J; junction bases unmatched: 11. Construction of the TCR beta libraries employed iRepertoire HTBI primers in conjunction with Arm-PCR of CDR3 regions. One entry per CDR3 protein results from TCRdb running MiXCR on the multiplex PCR reads. Of 300,000 to 400,000 distinct CDR3 sequences listed, less than 20% are singletons. Study-wide findings and caveats: Blood alone, not thyroid tissue, was studied.

The chain couples TRBV12-3 or TRBV12-4 to TRBJ2-7; 10 bases match TRBD1. The clonotype was recovered from a female donor with Graves disease. The material sequenced was peripheral blood mononuclear cells (PBMCs), taken when the disease was refractory, from a patient treated with antithyroid drugs. The DNA for the CDR3 is TGTGCCAGCACCTACCCAGGACAGGGGGGAACCTACGAGCAGTACTTC. Translating it yields CASTYPGQGGTYEQYF.